This T cell receptor beta chain was identified in a study of PD-1 blockade in mismatch repair-deficient tumors. Only in-frame clones appear in the TCRdb table, and some are missing; sequencing was by immunoSEQ multiplex PCR. This sample yields about 84,000 clones, of which about 85% are seen a single time; about 2.6% belongs to the top ten. TCR sequencing covered a few patients who responded to pembrolizumab. Germline loops: CDR1 MNHEY, CDR2 SVGAGI. V trimming: 1 base; J trimming: 5 bases; junction bases outside the gene matches: 5. The CDR3 covers 15 residues. Study-wide points: Tumor-resident clones, often undetectable pretreatment in blood, expanded then contracted after pembrolizumab.

Note on this clone: No antigen is known for it.

Source: peripheral blood, taken 12 weeks after starting pembrolizumab. The receptor was derived from an adult with mismatch repair-deficient cancer. V and J are TRBV6-5 and TRBJ2-1; TRBD2 matches 7 bases. The CDR3 DNA follows: TGTGCCAGCAGTTACTGGGAGGGCCGGGACAATGAGCAGTTCTTC. Translating gives CASSYWEGRDNEQFF.